These T cell receptor beta chains were read from a single sample in a study of control samples from healthy donors and cancer patients. TCRdb keeps only in-frame clones here, not all; method: immunoSEQ multiplex PCR. The data hold about 160,000 clones, with approximately 96% observed a single time. Sequencing was performed on blood. These receptors were taken from a woman under 40 in good health. Both conserved end residues are part of each CDR3. D genes are given only for firm matches. For some rows the clone size is stated as once, few or many, or as a class when expanded; others skip it.

>.|.|TRBJ1-6|TRBV7-8
CASSLARSNSPLHF
TGTGCCAGCAGCTTAGCCAGGTCTAATTCACCCCTCCACTTT
>.|.|TRBJ2-7|TRBV30
CAWSAGPPYEQYF
TGTGCCTGGAGTGCAGGGCCTCCCTACGAGCAGTACTTC
>TRBD1|.|TRBJ1-6|TRBV27
CASSFRGQANSPLHF
TGTGCCAGCAGTTTCCGGGGACAGGCTAATTCACCCCTCCACTTT
>TRBD1|.|TRBJ1-1|TRBV4-1
CASSQRSPGQGLTEAFF
TGCGCCAGCAGCCAGAGAAGTCCGGGACAGGGGCTCACTGAAGCTTTCTTT
>TRBD2|.|TRBJ2-2|TRBV19
CASRPGLASVTGELFF
TGTGCCAGCAGGCCGGGACTAGCGAGTGTCACCGGGGAGCTGTTTTTT
>.|.|TRBJ1-2|TRBV30
CAGIGDKVYGYTF
TGTGCCGGCATAGGGGACAAGGTCTATGGCTACACCTTC
>TRBD1|.|TRBJ1-5|TRBV2
CASGDRAYSNQPQHF
TGTGCCAGCGGGGACAGGGCTTATAGCAATCAGCCCCAGCATTTT
>TRBD2|.|TRBJ2-1|TRBV11-2
CATTRTRGAYNEQFF
TGTGCCACCACTCGGACTAGAGGGGCCTACAATGAGCAGTTCTTC
>TRBD2|.|TRBJ2-1|TRBV27
CASSFTSGRAWNEQFF
TGTGCCAGCAGTTTTACTAGCGGGAGGGCCTGGAATGAGCAGTTCTTC
>TRBD2|.|TRBJ2-5|TRBV6-5
CASRGGYQETQYF
TGTGCCAGCAGGGGAGGGTACCAAGAGACCCAGTACTTC
>.|.|TRBJ1-2|TRBV29-1
CSVTLNQDPWGYTF
TGCAGCGTTACCCTGAACCAAGATCCGTGGGGCTACACCTTC
>TRBD2|.|TRBJ2-3|TRBV4-1
CASSQLLAGGNTDTQYF
TGCGCCAGCAGCCAACTCTTAGCGGGGGGAAACACAGATACGCAGTATTTT
>TRBD1|.|TRBJ2-7|TRBV6-4
CASKGWDRSSYEQYF
TGTGCCAGCAAGGGCTGGGACAGGAGCTCCTACGAGCAGTACTTC
>TRBD1|.|TRBJ2-7|TRBV11-2
CASSRQGGYEQYF
TGTGCCAGCAGCCGACAGGGGGGCTACGAGCAGTACTTC
>TRBD1|.|TRBJ1-5|TRBV19
CATRDRLTRLQPQHF
TGTGCCACTCGGGACAGGCTCACACGGTTGCAGCCCCAGCATTTT
>TRBD2|.|TRBJ2-3|TRBV11-2
CASSLAPRRGAGDTQYF
TGTGCCAGCAGCTTAGCGCCTCGGCGGGGGGCCGGAGATACGCAGTATTTT
>.|.|TRBJ2-5|TRBV5-1
CASSSMWDQETQYF
TGCGCCAGCAGCTCGATGTGGGACCAAGAGACCCAGTACTTC
>.|.|TRBJ2-7|TRBV7-9
CASSSLRSRSYEQYF
TGTGCCAGCAGCTCGCTCCGTTCCCGTTCCTACGAGCAGTACTTC
>.|.|TRBJ1-5|TRBV19
CASRRQGLHSNQPQHF
TGTGCCAGTCGGAGGCAGGGGCTTCATAGCAATCAGCCCCAGCATTTT
>.|.|TRBJ1-6|TRBV3-1/TRBV3-2
CASSQRTGSPLHF
TGTGCCAGCAGCCAGAGGACCGGTTCACCCCTCCACTTT
>.|.|TRBJ1-1|TRBV9
CASSVEPWRGDTEAFF
TGTGCCAGCAGCGTAGAGCCCTGGAGGGGGGACACTGAAGCTTTCTTT
>TRBD2|.|TRBJ2-7|TRBV13
CASSLSGSPYEQYF
TGTGCCAGCAGCTTGAGCGGGAGTCCCTACGAGCAGTACTTC
>TRBD2|.|TRBJ2-3|TRBV9
CASSVGVAGAGKTQYF
TGTGCCAGCAGCGTAGGGGTAGCGGGGGCCGGCAAAACGCAGTATTTT
>.|.|TRBJ2-7|TRBV5-1
CASSPQADPSYEQYF
TGCGCCAGCAGCCCCCAGGCGGACCCCTCCTACGAGCAGTACTTC
>TRBD1|.|TRBJ2-1|TRBV5-1
CASSEVGQGVYNEQFF
TGCGCCAGCAGCGAAGTGGGACAGGGGGTGTACAATGAGCAGTTCTTC
>.|.|TRBJ2-1|TRBV19
CASSISQGTVNEQFF
TGTGCCAGTAGTATATCGCAGGGGACGGTCAATGAGCAGTTCTTC
>.|.|TRBJ1-5|TRBV3-1/TRBV3-2
CASSQRGHQPQHF
TGTGCCAGCAGCCAACGGGGGCATCAGCCCCAGCATTTT
>TRBD1|.|TRBJ2-7|TRBV4-1
CASSSTGAIYEQYF
TGCGCCAGCAGCTCTACAGGGGCGATCTACGAGCAGTACTTC
>TRBD2|.|TRBJ2-7|TRBV19
CASTYSPGGGEQYF
TGTGCCAGTACCTACTCCCCGGGAGGTGGCGAGCAGTACTTC
>TRBD1|once|TRBJ1-3|TRBV4-2
CASSQEQGARSGNTIYF
TGTGCCAGCAGCCAAGAACAGGGGGCGCGCTCTGGAAACACCATATATTTT
>TRBD1|.|TRBJ1-1|TRBV12-3/TRBV12-4
CASTPAGGTEAFF
TGTGCCAGCACCCCCGCAGGGGGCACTGAAGCTTTCTTT
>TRBD1|.|TRBJ2-1|TRBV3-1/TRBV3-2
CASSQEQGAVDEQFF
TGTGCCAGCAGCCAAGAGCAGGGGGCTGTCGATGAGCAGTTCTTC
>.|.|TRBJ1-1|TRBV5-4
CASSSVAAEAFF
TGTGCCAGCAGCTCGGTGGCAGCTGAAGCTTTCTTT
>TRBD1|.|TRBJ2-7|TRBV5-1
CASSLPGQGNEQYF
TGCGCCAGCAGCTTACCGGGACAGGGGAACGAGCAGTACTTC
>.|.|TRBJ2-1|TRBV4-1
CASSQEWGRGDEQFF
TGCGCCAGCAGCCAAGAATGGGGCAGGGGCGATGAGCAGTTCTTC
>.|.|TRBJ2-4|TRBV5-1
CASSPGVDIQYF
TGCGCCAGCAGCCCGGGGGTGGATATTCAGTACTTC
>.|.|TRBJ2-7|TRBV30
CAWSVPLSTPANEQYF
TGTGCCTGGAGTGTTCCCCTTTCAACTCCTGCCAACGAGCAGTACTTC
>TRBD1|once|TRBJ1-5|TRBV28
CASRDSQGNGNQPQHF
TGTGCCAGCAGGGATTCACAGGGGAATGGCAATCAGCCCCAGCATTTT
>TRBD2|.|TRBJ2-1|TRBV5-1
CASSLVVQREGSNEQFF
TGCGCCAGCAGCTTGGTCGTTCAGCGGGAGGGTTCCAATGAGCAGTTCTTC
>.|.|TRBJ1-3|TRBV6-5
CATREDSGNTIYF
TGTGCCACCCGCGAGGATTCTGGAAACACCATATATTTT
>TRBD1|.|TRBJ1-1|TRBV30
CAWRGDRGPDEAFF
TGTGCCTGGAGAGGGGACAGGGGGCCTGATGAAGCTTTCTTT
>.|.|TRBJ1-1|TRBV6-6
CASSTHWTEKTEAFF
TGTGCCAGCAGCACGCACTGGACCGAGAAGACTGAAGCTTTCTTT
>.|.|TRBJ1-2|TRBV9
CASSVGPATNYGYTF
TGTGCCAGCAGCGTAGGGCCAGCGACTAACTATGGCTACACCTTC
>TRBD1|once|TRBJ1-1|TRBV5-1
CASSWRTGGAVSTEAFF
TGCGCCAGCAGCTGGCGGACAGGGGGCGCCGTCTCCACTGAAGCTTTCTTT
>TRBD1|.|TRBJ1-3|TRBV9
CASSVAPGGGSGNTIYF
TGTGCCAGCAGCGTAGCCCCAGGGGGCGGCTCTGGAAACACCATATATTTT
>TRBD1|.|TRBJ1-5|TRBV5-6
CASSLLGQGNNQPQHF
TGTGCCAGCAGCTTGTTGGGACAGGGAAACAATCAGCCCCAGCATTTT
>.|.|TRBJ2-3|TRBV10-2
CASSVAGDTQYF
TGCGCCAGCAGTGTGGCGGGGGATACGCAGTATTTT